This T cell receptor (beta chain) is from a study of T cell responses to AZD1222 COVID-19 vaccine. Method: immunoSEQ multiplex PCR; TCRdb's copy keeps in-frame clones and lacks some. Here the sample spans some 180,000 clones, around 94% being singletons. This CDR3 contains 13 residues. Per the germline V gene, CDR1 is SGHRS and CDR2 is YFSETQ. V lost 2 bases and J 4 bases, leaving 8 bases between the germline ends. The specimen comprised peripheral blood, sampled on day 0 of AZD1222 vaccination. The sequence came from an adult in good health. This chain joins TRBV5-1 and TRBJ2-3; no definite D call. The CDR3 sequence is CASSLDGSDTQYF. CDR3 coding DNA: TGCGCCAGCAGCTTAGATGGATCAGATACGCAGTATTTT.